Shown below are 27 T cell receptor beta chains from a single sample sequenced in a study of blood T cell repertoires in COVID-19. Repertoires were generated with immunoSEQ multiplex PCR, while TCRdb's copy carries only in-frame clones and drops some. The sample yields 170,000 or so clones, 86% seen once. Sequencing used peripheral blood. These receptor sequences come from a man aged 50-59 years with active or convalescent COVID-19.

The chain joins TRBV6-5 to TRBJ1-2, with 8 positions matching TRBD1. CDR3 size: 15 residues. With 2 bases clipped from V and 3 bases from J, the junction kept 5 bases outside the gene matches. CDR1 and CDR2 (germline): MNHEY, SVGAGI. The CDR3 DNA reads TGTGCCAGCAGTTACGACGACAGGGGCTACTATGGCTACACCTTC. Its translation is CASSYDDRGYYGYTF.

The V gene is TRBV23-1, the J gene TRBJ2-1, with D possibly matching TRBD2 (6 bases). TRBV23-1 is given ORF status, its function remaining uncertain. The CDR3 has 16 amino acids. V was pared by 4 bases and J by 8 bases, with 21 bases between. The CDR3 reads CASSLEAGKGGDEQFF. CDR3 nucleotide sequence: TGCGCCAGCAGTCTTGAGGCGGGGAAGGGAGGCGATGAGCAGTTCTTC.

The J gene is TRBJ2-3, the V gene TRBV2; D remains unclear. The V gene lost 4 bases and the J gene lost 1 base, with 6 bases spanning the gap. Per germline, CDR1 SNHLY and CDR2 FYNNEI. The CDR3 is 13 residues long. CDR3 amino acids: CASSGTRTDTQYF. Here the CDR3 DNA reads TGTGCCAGCAGTGGTACACGCACAGATACGCAGTATTTT.

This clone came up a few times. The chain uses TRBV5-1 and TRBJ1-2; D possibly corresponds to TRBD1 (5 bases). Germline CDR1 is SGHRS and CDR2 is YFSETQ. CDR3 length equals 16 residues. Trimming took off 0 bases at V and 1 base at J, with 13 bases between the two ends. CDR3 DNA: TGCGCCAGCAGCTTGGCCGGGGACTCACGTAACTATGGCTACACCTTC. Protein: CASSLAGDSRNYGYTF.

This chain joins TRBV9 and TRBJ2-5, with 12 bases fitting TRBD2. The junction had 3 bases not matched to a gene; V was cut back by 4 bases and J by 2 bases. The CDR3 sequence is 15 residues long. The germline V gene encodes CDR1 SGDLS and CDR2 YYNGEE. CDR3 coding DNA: TGTGCCAGCAGCATCGGACTAGCGGGGCAAGAGACCCAGTACTTC. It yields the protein CASSIGLAGQETQYF.

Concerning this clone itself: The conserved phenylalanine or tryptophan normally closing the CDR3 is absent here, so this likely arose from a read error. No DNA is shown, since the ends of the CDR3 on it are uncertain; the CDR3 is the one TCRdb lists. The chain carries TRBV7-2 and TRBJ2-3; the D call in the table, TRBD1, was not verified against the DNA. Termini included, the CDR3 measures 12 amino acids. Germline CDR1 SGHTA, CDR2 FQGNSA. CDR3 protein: CASSLEWGTGAL.

The DNA of the CDR3 is TGTGCCAGCAGCGCGACAGGCGCGAACACTGAAGCTTTCTTT. This gives the protein CASSATGANTEAFF. The rearrangement links TRBV7-9 to TRBJ1-1; tentative D call: TRBD1 (6 bases). Germline V gives CDR1 SEHNR, CDR2 FQNEAQ (reference sequence). V was pared by 5 bases and J by 1 base, with 11 bases between. The CDR3 is 14 amino acids.

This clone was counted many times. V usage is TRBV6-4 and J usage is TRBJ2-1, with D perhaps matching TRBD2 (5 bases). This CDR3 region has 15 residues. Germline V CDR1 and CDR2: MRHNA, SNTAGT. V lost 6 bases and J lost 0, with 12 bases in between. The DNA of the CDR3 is TGTGCCAGCAGCCCGAGCGGTAGCTCCTACAATGAGCAGTTCTTC. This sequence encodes CASSPSGSSYNEQFF.

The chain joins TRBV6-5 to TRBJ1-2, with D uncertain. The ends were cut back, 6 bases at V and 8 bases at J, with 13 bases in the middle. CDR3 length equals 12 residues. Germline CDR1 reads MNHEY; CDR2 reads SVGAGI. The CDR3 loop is CASRVPGEGYTF. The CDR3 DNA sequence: TGTGCCAGCAGAGTACCCGGGGAGGGCTACACCTTC.

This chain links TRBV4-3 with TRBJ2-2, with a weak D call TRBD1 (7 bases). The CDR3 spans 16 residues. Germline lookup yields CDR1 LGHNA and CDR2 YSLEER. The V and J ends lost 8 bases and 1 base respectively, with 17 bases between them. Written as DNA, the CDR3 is TGCGCCAGCTCCAGGGGGGCGGGCGGGAACACCGGGGAGCTGTTTTTT. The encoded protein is CASSRGAGGNTGELFF.

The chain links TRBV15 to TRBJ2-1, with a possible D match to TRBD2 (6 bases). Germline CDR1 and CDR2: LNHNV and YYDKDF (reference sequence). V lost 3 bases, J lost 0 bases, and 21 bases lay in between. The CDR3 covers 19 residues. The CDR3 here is CATSSPLTGERISYNEQFF. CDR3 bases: TGTGCCACCAGCAGTCCCCTGACGGGGGAAAGGATCTCCTACAATGAGCAGTTCTTC.

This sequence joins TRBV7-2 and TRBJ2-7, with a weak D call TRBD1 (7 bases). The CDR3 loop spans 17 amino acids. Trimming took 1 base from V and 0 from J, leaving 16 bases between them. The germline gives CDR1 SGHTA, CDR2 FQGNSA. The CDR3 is CASSLGPAGGGSYEQYF. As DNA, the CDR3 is TGTGCCAGCAGCTTAGGTCCAGCAGGGGGAGGCTCCTACGAGCAGTACTTC.

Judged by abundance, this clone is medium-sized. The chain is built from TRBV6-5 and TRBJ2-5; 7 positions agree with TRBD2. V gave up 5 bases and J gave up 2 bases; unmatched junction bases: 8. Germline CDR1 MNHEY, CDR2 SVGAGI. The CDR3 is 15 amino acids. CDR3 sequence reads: CASSRAGVTQETQYF. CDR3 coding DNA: TGTGCCAGCAGTCGGGCGGGGGTGACACAAGAGACCCAGTACTTC.

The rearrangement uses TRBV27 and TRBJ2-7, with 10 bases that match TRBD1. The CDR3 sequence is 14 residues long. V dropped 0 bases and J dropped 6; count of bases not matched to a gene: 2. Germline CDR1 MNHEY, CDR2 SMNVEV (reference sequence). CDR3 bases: TGTGCCAGCAGTTTATCCGGGACAGGGGTCGAGCAGTACTTC. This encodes CASSLSGTGVEQYF.

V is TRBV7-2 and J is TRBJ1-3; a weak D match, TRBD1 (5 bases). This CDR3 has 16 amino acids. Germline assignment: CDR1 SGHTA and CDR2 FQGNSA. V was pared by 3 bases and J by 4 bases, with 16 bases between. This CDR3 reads CASSFGLEGAGNTIYF. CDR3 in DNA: TGTGCCAGCAGCTTCGGCCTGGAAGGGGCGGGAAACACCATATATTTT.

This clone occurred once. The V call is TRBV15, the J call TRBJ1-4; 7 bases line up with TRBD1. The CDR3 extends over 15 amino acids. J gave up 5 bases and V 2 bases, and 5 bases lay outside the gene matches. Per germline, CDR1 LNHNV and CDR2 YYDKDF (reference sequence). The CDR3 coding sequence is TGTGCCACCAGCAGAAGGACAGGAACGAATGAAAAACTGTTTTTT. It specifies CATSRRTGTNEKLFF.

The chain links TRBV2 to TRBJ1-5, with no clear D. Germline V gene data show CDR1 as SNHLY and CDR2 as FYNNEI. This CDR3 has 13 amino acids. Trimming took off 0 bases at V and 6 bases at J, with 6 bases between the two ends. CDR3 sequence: CASSEARVQPQHF. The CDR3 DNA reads TGTGCCAGCAGTGAAGCGAGGGTTCAGCCCCAGCATTTT.

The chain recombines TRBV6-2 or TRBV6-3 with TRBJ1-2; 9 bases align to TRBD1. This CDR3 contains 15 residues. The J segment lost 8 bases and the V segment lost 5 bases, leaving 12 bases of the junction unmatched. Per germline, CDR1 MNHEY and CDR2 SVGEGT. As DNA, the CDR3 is TGTGCCAGCAGTAGCACACAGGGGGCTTTGGCCGGCTACACCTTC. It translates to CASSSTQGALAGYTF.

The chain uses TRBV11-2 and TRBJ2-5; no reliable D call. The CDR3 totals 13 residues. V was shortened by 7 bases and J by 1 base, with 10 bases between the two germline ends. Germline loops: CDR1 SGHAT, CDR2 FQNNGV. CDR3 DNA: TGTGCCAGCAATGTAATCCCCCAAGAGACCCAGTACTTC. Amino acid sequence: CASNVIPQETQYF.

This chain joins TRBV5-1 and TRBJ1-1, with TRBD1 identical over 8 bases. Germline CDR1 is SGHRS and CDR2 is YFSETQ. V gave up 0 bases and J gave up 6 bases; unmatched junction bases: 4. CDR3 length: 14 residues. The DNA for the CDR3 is TGCGCCAGCAGCTTGGCCACAGGGGGAGCTGAAGCTTTCTTT. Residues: CASSLATGGAEAFF.

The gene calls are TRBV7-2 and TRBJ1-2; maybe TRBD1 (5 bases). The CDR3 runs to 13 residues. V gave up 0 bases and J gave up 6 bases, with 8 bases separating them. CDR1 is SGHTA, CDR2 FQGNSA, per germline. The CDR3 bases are TGTGCCAGCAGCTTAGCAGGGGTTGATGGCTACACCTTC. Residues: CASSLAGVDGYTF.

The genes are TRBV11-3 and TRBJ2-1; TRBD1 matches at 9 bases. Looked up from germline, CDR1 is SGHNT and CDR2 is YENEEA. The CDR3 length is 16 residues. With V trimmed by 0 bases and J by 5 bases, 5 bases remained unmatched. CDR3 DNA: TGTGCCAGCAGCTTAGATCTGACAGGGGGTAACAATGAGCAGTTCTTC. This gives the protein CASSLDLTGGNNEQFF.

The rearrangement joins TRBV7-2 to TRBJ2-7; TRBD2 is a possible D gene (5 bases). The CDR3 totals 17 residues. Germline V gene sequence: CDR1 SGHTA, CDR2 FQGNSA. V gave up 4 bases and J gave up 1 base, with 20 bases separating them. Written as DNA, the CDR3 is TGTGCCAGCAGCTCCACGGTGGGCGTCGCGGGTTCCTACGAGCAGTACTTC. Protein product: CASSSTVGVAGSYEQYF.

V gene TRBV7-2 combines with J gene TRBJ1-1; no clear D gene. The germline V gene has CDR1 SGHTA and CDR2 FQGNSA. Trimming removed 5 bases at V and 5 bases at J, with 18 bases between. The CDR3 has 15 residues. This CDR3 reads CASSPTGSTRTEAFF. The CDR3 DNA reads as TGTGCCAGCAGCCCCACCGGCTCCACGAGGACTGAAGCTTTCTTT. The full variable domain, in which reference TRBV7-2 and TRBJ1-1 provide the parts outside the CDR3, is GAGVSQSPSNKVTEKGKDVELRCDPISGHTALYWYRQSLGQGLEFLIYFQGNSAPDKSGLPSDRFSAERTGGSVSTLTIQRTQQEDSAVYLCASSPTGSTRTEAFFGQGTRLTVV.

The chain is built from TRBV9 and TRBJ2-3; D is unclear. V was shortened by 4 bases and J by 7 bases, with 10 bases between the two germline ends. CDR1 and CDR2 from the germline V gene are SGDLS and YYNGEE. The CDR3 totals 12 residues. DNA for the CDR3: TGTGCCAGCAGCCCTCCTTCGTATACGCAGTATTTT. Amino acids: CASSPPSYTQYF.

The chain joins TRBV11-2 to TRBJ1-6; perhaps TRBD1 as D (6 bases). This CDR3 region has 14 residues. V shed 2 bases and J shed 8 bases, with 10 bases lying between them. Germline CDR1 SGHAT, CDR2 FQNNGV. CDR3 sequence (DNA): TGTGCCAGCAGCTTAATCTCAGGGGATTCACCCCTCCACTTT. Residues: CASSLISGDSPLHF.

The CDR3 sequence: CATSDSGVGYGYTF. The DNA of the CDR3 is TGTGCCACCAGTGATTCAGGGGTTGGCTATGGCTACACCTTC. The chain is built from TRBV24-1 and TRBJ1-2, with D possibly matching TRBD1 (6 bases). This CDR3 has 14 amino acids. With 2 bases removed from V and 4 bases from J, the gap between germline ends came to 10 bases. The germline V gene encodes CDR1 KGHDR and CDR2 SFDVKD.